This paragraph covers one T cell receptor (beta chain) sequence. Its antigen is unidentified. These data are taken from a study of cytomegalovirus exposure and HLA in healthy donors. Study as a whole: HLA-typed donors were the source of approximately 80 million unique TCRs held in an early data release. Regarding the study as a whole: A later analysis linked a missense variant in DCLRE1C to the trimming of TCR beta V and J genes. A later analysis found that most CMV-associated TCR beta chains appeared HLA-restricted.

PCR was performed using 60 Vbeta and 13 Jbeta primers. Profiling relied on immunoSEQ multiplex PCR, and the TCRdb table lists in-frame clones only, not all of them. The sample lists fewer than 150,000 clones; 80% were seen once. Unmatched junction bases numbered 7, after V lost 6 bases and J lost 5 bases. This CDR3 spans 14 amino acids. CDR1 is ENHRY, CDR2 SYGVKD, per germline. Material: PBMCs. This TCR came from a female donor in good health and CMV-seropositive. V usage is TRBV10-3 and J usage is TRBJ2-5; 9 nucleotides match TRBD1. This CDR3 is CAIRPDRGRETQYF. The CDR3 DNA reads as TGTGCCATCAGGCCGGACAGGGGAAGGGAGACCCAGTACTTC.